This is a list of T cell receptor beta chains from one sample in a study of T cells after yellow fever vaccination. MiXCR was run by TCRdb on the 5' RACE reads, yielding one entry per CDR3 protein. The sample carries about 510,000 distinct CDR3 sequences, just over 20% recorded once. Sample: PBMCs, taken more than 20 days after the first yellow fever vaccination. Receptors originate from a man between 18 and 29 years old who received the YFV17D yellow fever vaccine. CDR3s include the opening cysteine and the closing phenylalanine or tryptophan. A D gene is named only where the DNA matches it firmly. Some rows mark clone size as missing; the rest say once, few, many or name a class of expanded clone.

D	J	size	V	DNA	CDR3
.	TRBJ1-6	.	TRBV6-1	TGTGCCAGCAGTGAAAGGGCCTACTATTCACCCCTCCACTTT	CASSERAYYSPLHF
TRBD2	TRBJ2-3	.	TRBV6-4	TGTGCCAGCAGTCGTAGCGGGGGGGCCAAAGATACGCAGTATTTT	CASSRSGGAKDTQYF
.	TRBJ1-2	few	TRBV20-1	TGCAGTGCTAGAGGGGTGGGGGAGTTGAGCTACACCTTC	CSARGVGELSYTF
.	TRBJ1-4	few	TRBV20-1	TGCAGTACCCTCTGGGATGAAAAACTGTTTTTT	CSTLWDEKLFF
TRBD2	TRBJ2-2	.	TRBV6-2/TRBV6-3	TGTGCCAGCAGCGTTACCTGGCGGGGGGCCGGGGAGCTGTTTTTT	CASSVTWRGAGELFF
TRBD1	TRBJ2-2	few	TRBV5-1	TGCGCCAGCAGCTCCTTGACAGGGTACACCGGGGAGCTGTTTTTT	CASSSLTGYTGELFF
.	TRBJ2-3	few	TRBV6-4	TGTGCCAGCAGCGCAACGGGACTTCAGACTTTCACAGATACGCAGTATTTT	CASSATGLQTFTDTQYF
.	TRBJ1-2	.	TRBV7-2	TGTGCCAGCAGCTTCAAAGTAGGGGGGGGTAATGGCTACACCTTC	CASSFKVGGGNGYTF
.	TRBJ2-2	few	TRBV3-1	TGTGCCAGCAGCCACCCAGGGGGGAGCACCGGGGAGCTGTTTTTT	CASSHPGGSTGELFF
.	TRBJ2-7	.	TRBV7-8	TGTGCCAGCAGCCCCCTGGAGGGCCACTCCTACGAGCAGTACTTC	CASSPLEGHSYEQYF
TRBD1	TRBJ1-2	few	TRBV29-1	TGCAGTTTCGGGACAGACACTAACTATGGCTACACCTTC	CSFGTDTNYGYTF
.	TRBJ2-2	many	TRBV4-2	TGTGCCAGCAGCCAACGCGCGTCGAACACCGGGGAGCTGTTTTTT	CASSQRASNTGELFF
.	TRBJ2-5	few	TRBV29-1	TGCAGCGTTGAAGACACAATACTGACTTTAGAGACCCAGTACTTC	CSVEDTILTLETQYF
.	TRBJ1-4	few	TRBV27	TGTGCCAGCAGTCCGACCCCATCTGCAACTAATGAAAAACTGTTTTTT	CASSPTPSATNEKLFF
.	TRBJ2-1	.	TRBV4-2	TGTGCCAGCAGCCAGGGGAGCGGGCCCTCCTACAATGAGCAGTTCTTC	CASSQGSGPSYNEQFF
.	TRBJ2-5	.	TRBV15	TGTGCCACCAGCAGAGATGCAGTTGGAGAGACCCAGTACTTC	CATSRDAVGETQYF
TRBD1	TRBJ1-3	.	TRBV6-4	TGTGCCAGCAGAAGACTCGGACAGGGTAATACTGGAAACACCATATATTTT	CASRRLGQGNTGNTIYF
.	TRBJ2-1	few	TRBV7-3	TGTGCCAGCAGCTTAAGCCCCTCGGTCGGTGAGCAGTTCTTC	CASSLSPSVGEQFF
.	TRBJ2-3	.	TRBV5-1	TGCGCCAGCAGCCAACGACAGGTGGGAGATACGCAGTATTTT	CASSQRQVGDTQYF
.	TRBJ2-3	few	TRBV7-3	TGTGCCAGCAGCTTTACGGGGGCTAGCACAGATACGCAGTATTTT	CASSFTGASTDTQYF
.	TRBJ2-5	.	TRBV7-2	TGTGCCAGCAGCCCTCGCGGCAGTCCAGAGACCCAGTACTTC	CASSPRGSPETQYF
.	TRBJ1-1	.	TRBV4-3	TGCGCCAGCAGCGGGGGACCTAACACTGAAGCTTTCTTT	CASSGGPNTEAFF
TRBD1	TRBJ1-4	.	TRBV10-3	TGTGCCACCAAGACAGGGGACCGTGAAAAACTGTTTTTT	CATKTGDREKLFF
.	TRBJ2-3	.	TRBV5-1	TGTGCCAGCAGCTTAAGGCGGGGCAGCACAGATACGCAGTATTTT	CASSLRRGSTDTQYF
.	TRBJ2-6	many	TRBV18	TGTGCCAGCTCCCCAACGGGGACCTCTGGGGCCAACGTCCTGACTTTC	CASSPTGTSGANVLTF
TRBD1	TRBJ1-1	few	TRBV4-3	TGCGCCAGCAGCCGGGACAGGCACAAGAACACTGAAGCTTTCTTT	CASSRDRHKNTEAFF
.	TRBJ2-2	.	TRBV6-2/TRBV6-3	TGTGCCAGCACTCCCGCCACCGGGGAGCTGTTTTTT	CASTPATGELFF
.	TRBJ1-1	.	TRBV27	TGTGCCAGCAGTCCCTATCGGGGGGGAACTGAAGCTTTCTTT	CASSPYRGGTEAFF
TRBD2	TRBJ2-3	.	TRBV4-2	TGTGCCAGCAGCCAAGCCCCCCGAGCGGGGGCCACAGATACGCAGTATTTT	CASSQAPRAGATDTQYF
.	TRBJ1-2	.	TRBV12-3/TRBV12-4	TGTGCCACCTTAACAACTACAGGGAACTATGGCTACACCTTC	CATLTTTGNYGYTF
.	TRBJ2-2	.	TRBV19	TGTGCCAGTAGCATATGGGGGTTCGCCGGGGAGCTGTTTTTT	CASSIWGFAGELFF
TRBD1	TRBJ2-5	.	TRBV7-2	TGTGCCAGCAGCACTAGGACAGGGCGGGAGACCCAGTACTTC	CASSTRTGRETQYF
.	TRBJ2-7	many	TRBV4-3	TGCGCCAGCAGCCAAGATTTGGTCTACGAGCAGTACTTC	CASSQDLVYEQYF
.	TRBJ1-1	.	TRBV9	TGTGCCAGCAGCGGAGTGATGGACACTGAAGCTTTCTTT	CASSGVMDTEAFF
.	TRBJ2-1	.	TRBV12-3/TRBV12-4	TGTGCCAGCAGCCTCGGAGTCGTGAGGCAGTTCTTC	CASSLGVVRQFF
.	TRBJ2-5	.	TRBV9	TGTGCCAGCAGCGGGACCTTTCGGGAGACCCAGTACTTC	CASSGTFRETQYF
TRBD1	TRBJ2-7	.	TRBV5-4	TGTGCCAGCAGCGCCAACAGGGGCCACGAGCAGTACTTC	CASSANRGHEQYF
.	TRBJ1-5	few	TRBV18	TGTGCCAGCTCACTGCTACCCCAATTGGCCCAGCATTTT	CASSLLPQLAQHF
.	TRBJ1-1	.	TRBV6-5	TGTGCCAGCAGTTCTTGGGGGGGAAACACTGAAGCTTTCTTT	CASSSWGGNTEAFF
.	TRBJ1-1	.	TRBV3-1	TGTGCCAGCGGCCACAAGAACACTGAAGCTTTCTTT	CASGHKNTEAFF
.	TRBJ2-2	.	TRBV5-1	TGCGCCAGCAGCTTCGGGACCCAGAACACCGGGGAGCTGTTTTTT	CASSFGTQNTGELFF
.	TRBJ2-1	.	TRBV24-1	TGTGCCACCAGTGATGCACAGGTCTACAATGAGCAGTTCTTC	CATSDAQVYNEQFF
.	TRBJ2-2	few	TRBV12-3/TRBV12-4	TGTGCCAGCAGTTTCGCGGGGCCTAACACCGGGGAGCTGTTTTTT	CASSFAGPNTGELFF
.	TRBJ2-2	few	TRBV5-1	TGCGCCAGCAGCTTACTAGGAATCTACACCGGGGAGCTGTTTTTT	CASSLLGIYTGELFF
.	TRBJ1-1	.	TRBV5-1	TGCGCCAGCAGCTTGGAAGGGACACAAGAGACTGAAGCTTTCTTT	CASSLEGTQETEAFF
TRBD1	TRBJ1-2	few	TRBV10-2	TGCGCCAGCAGTGAGGCGCCAGGGGGCTATGGCTACACCTTC	CASSEAPGGYGYTF
TRBD2	TRBJ2-7	.	TRBV7-9	TGTGCCAGCAGCCACGATACTGGACTAGCGGGGTACGAGCAGTACTTC	CASSHDTGLAGYEQYF
TRBD2	TRBJ2-1	few	TRBV11-3	TGTGCCAGCAGCTTTACTAGCGAGTACAATGAGCAGTTCTTC	CASSFTSEYNEQFF